This TCR beta chain was recovered during a study of T cells expressing NK-cell markers. Overall study: Sorted CD3+CD56-NKG2C+, CD3+CD56+NKG2C- and CD3+CD56+NKG2C+ T cells were the source of the TCR beta repertoires.

CDR3 length equals 17 residues. The germline CDR1 and CDR2 sequences are SGHTA and FQGTGA. Study-level points and caveats: HCMV specificity was not established for the expanded NKG2C+ T cell clones. Six of the donors carried dominant NKG2C+ clonotypes that took up about 1.0-7.0% of their CD8+ T cells.

Regarding this clonotype: The antigen is not known.

TCRdb re-called the 5' RACE reads; every CDR3 protein appears as one record, without DNA. The specimen's table records about 380,000 distinct CDR3 sequences. The chain links TRBV7-3 to TRBJ2-2; TCRdb picks TRBD1, but there is no DNA to check that call. This TCR was recovered from a man between 18 and 69 years old in good health. Sequencing was carried out using blood T cells: a sorted CD56 or NKG2C T cell subset, CD4+ or CD8+ T cells, or bulk PBMC T cells (not recorded which). CDR3: CASSYTPGATGTGELFF.